Shown below are 4 T cell receptor beta chains from a single sample sequenced in a study of identical twins. TCRdb called the 5' RACE reads again in MiXCR, with one record for every CDR3 protein. The repertoire holds roughly 480,000 distinct CDR3 sequences, with 24% as singletons. The same data also went into a second study, on T cells expressing NK-cell markers.

The source material was CD4+ T cells sorted from blood. The receptors shown here come from a woman under 30 in good health.

The chain employs TRBV5-1 and TRBJ1-6; D is possibly TRBD1 (6 bases). V lost 0 bases and J lost 11, with 15 bases in between. Per germline, CDR1 SGHRS and CDR2 YFSETQ. The CDR3 consists of 15 residues. Written as DNA, the CDR3 is TGCGCCAGCAGCTTGGCCGTTGGACAGACGGCACCCCTCCACTTT. This sequence encodes CASSLAVGQTAPLHF.

The chain uses TRBV5-6 and TRBJ2-1; D might be TRBD1 (6 bases). This CDR3 has 13 amino acids. Germline V lookup: CDR1 SGHDT, CDR2 YYEEEE. Trimming removed 3 bases at V and 9 bases at J, with 13 bases between. CDR3 in DNA: TGTGCCAGCAGCTGGGGGCCTATTCTTGAGCAGTTCTTC. This gives the protein CASSWGPILEQFF.

The chain is built from TRBV20-1 and TRBJ2-7; D remains unclear. The CDR3 sequence is 14 residues long. Deletions cut 1 base from V and 5 bases from J, with 15 bases between. Germline-derived CDR1 and CDR2 are DFQATT and SNEGSKA (reference sequence). The CDR3 coding sequence is TGCAGTGCTAGAGGGCGCAGGACCTACGACGAGCAGTACTTC. Its protein is CSARGRRTYDEQYF.

This rearrangement joins TRBV10-3 to TRBJ2-1; 14 nucleotides line up with TRBD2. From germline, CDR1 is ENHRY and CDR2 SYGVKD. This CDR3 has 14 amino acids. Trimming removed 7 bases from V and 8 bases from J; junction bases left unmatched: 4. This chain's CDR3 is CAIKGLAGDYEQFF. DNA of the CDR3: TGTGCCATCAAGGGACTAGCGGGAGACTATGAGCAGTTCTTC.